These T cell receptor beta chains were read from a single sample in a study of shared clonotypes between healthy human individuals. The data were produced by immunoSEQ multiplex PCR, yet TCRdb's version contains in-frame clones alone and is incomplete. The table includes some 2.1 million clones, 85% to 95% detected once. The sequencing sample was made of naive CD8+ T cells from PBMCs. These receptors all come from a man between 18 and 35 years old in good health. Some clones in this sample may be carry-over from other donors' samples. Each CDR3 is given with its conserved first and last residue. A D gene is named only where the DNA matches it firmly.

j_gene,d_gene,v_gene,CDR3aa,CDR3nt
TRBJ2-6,NA,TRBV13,CASSFPTDSGANVLTF,TGTGCCAGCAGCTTTCCGACGGATTCTGGGGCCAACGTCCTGACTTTC
TRBJ2-2,TRBD1,TRBV19,CASSPRQGVLTGELFF,TGTGCCAGTAGTCCGAGACAGGGGGTGCTTACCGGGGAGCTGTTTTTT
TRBJ2-1,NA,TRBV7-2,CASSLEAWDNEQFF,TGTGCCAGCAGCTTAGAGGCATGGGACAATGAGCAGTTCTTC
TRBJ2-7,NA,TRBV29-1,CSVVGVLYEQYF,TGCAGCGTTGTCGGGGTTTTGTACGAGCAGTACTTC
TRBJ2-2,NA,TRBV7-9,CASSLAIQGPTGELFF,TGTGCCAGCAGCTTAGCCATACAGGGCCCCACCGGGGAGCTGTTTTTT
TRBJ2-7,TRBD2,TRBV27,CASSLSLAALSFDF,TGTGCCAGCAGTTTATCGCTAGCGGCTCTATCTTTTGACTTC
TRBJ1-1,TRBD1,TRBV28,CASSLFLGQGTEAFF,TGTGCCAGCAGTTTATTCCTAGGACAGGGCACTGAAGCTTTCTTT
TRBJ2-3,NA,TRBV28,CASSLMGPDTQYF,TGTGCCAGCAGTTTAATGGGGCCAGATACGCAGTATTTT
TRBJ2-5,NA,TRBV30,CAWRKRGGKTQYF,TGTGCCTGGAGGAAACGGGGAGGCAAGACCCAGTACTTC
TRBJ1-4,NA,TRBV28,CASAALGTKGKLFF,TGTGCCAGCGCTGCCCTTGGGACAAAAGGAAAACTGTTTTTT
TRBJ2-1,NA,TRBV4-1,CASSQDRVNEQFF,TGCGCCAGCAGCCAAGACAGGGTTAATGAGCAGTTCTTC
TRBJ1-5,NA,TRBV7-9,CASSPLRGPNQPQHF,TGTGCCAGCAGCCCGTTGAGGGGCCCCAATCAGCCCCAGCATTTT
TRBJ2-1,TRBD2,TRBV9,CASSVGAGGPNEQFF,TGTGCCAGCAGCGTAGGAGCGGGAGGGCCCAATGAGCAGTTCTTC
TRBJ2-2,NA,TRBV9,CASSVNRRWANTGELFF,TGTGCCAGCAGCGTAAATCGGAGGTGGGCGAACACCGGGGAGCTGTTTTTT